The 18 T cell receptor beta chains below were found in one sample sequenced in a study of blood T cell repertoires in COVID-19. Here immunoSEQ multiplex PCR was the method, and the copy in TCRdb shows in-frame clones only, minus some. The table includes about 140,000 clones, over 60% detected once. The sample taken for sequencing was peripheral blood. These receptors were taken from a man aged 45-60 years with acute or convalescent COVID-19.

The genes are TRBV6-1 and TRBJ1-3; possible D gene TRBD1, 6 bases. Trimming removed 2 bases from V and 0 bases from J, with 14 bases in between. The CDR3 spans 17 residues. Per germline, CDR1 MNHNS and CDR2 SASEGT. CDR3 sequence (DNA): TGTGCCAGCAGTGAATCGACAGGTGACCTCTCTGGAAACACCATATATTTT. Its translation: CASSESTGDLSGNTIYF.

The chain uses TRBV11-3 and TRBJ2-4; TRBD2 might be the D (5 bases). The V and J ends lost 0 bases and 16 bases respectively, with 10 bases between them. The V gene's germline CDR1 is SGHNT and CDR2 YENEEA. The CDR3 extends over 11 amino acids. Here the CDR3 DNA reads TGTGCCAGCAGCTTAGACAGACGGGATTACTTC. This encodes CASSLDRRDYF.

The chain carries TRBV5-1 and TRBJ2-7; 7 nucleotides align to TRBD1. The V gene's germline CDR1 is SGHRS and CDR2 YFSETQ. Trimming took 4 bases from V and 5 from J; bases not matched to a gene: 6. The CDR3 spans 13 residues. The CDR3 loop reads CASSIRQGHEQYF. CDR3 nucleotides: TGCGCCAGCAGCATACGACAGGGCCACGAGCAGTACTTC.

On this clone: Other DNA sequences in this specimen translate into the identical CDR3. This CDR3 reads CASSVATGGGYTF. CDR3 sequence (DNA): TGTGCCAGCAGCGTAGCGACAGGGGGTGGCTACACCTTC. The chain couples TRBV9 to TRBJ1-2; 9 bases fit TRBD1. The CDR3 is made up of 13 amino acids. J gave up 7 bases and V 0 bases, and 1 base lay outside the gene matches. CDR1 and CDR2 (germline): SGDLS, YYNGEE. Looking up the rest from reference TRBV9 and TRBJ1-2 gives the full variable domain: DSGVTQTPKHLITATGQRVTLRCSPRSGDLSVYWYQQSLDQGLQFLIQYYNGEERAKGNILERFSAQQFPDLHSELNLSSLELGDSALYFCASSVATGGGYTFGSGTRLTVV.

The table lists this clone with a few counts. V gene TRBV5-1 combines with J gene TRBJ2-3; 12 bases align to TRBD1. Per the germline V gene, CDR1 is SGHRS and CDR2 is YFSETQ. The length of the CDR3 is 16 residues. The junction had 10 bases not matched to a gene; V was cut back by 4 bases and J by 7 bases. The CDR3 loop reads CASSTSGTGGSHTQYF. In DNA, the CDR3 is TGCGCCAGCAGCACGTCCGGGACAGGGGGCTCGCATACGCAGTATTTT.

This clone has at least ten counts. The V and J genes are TRBV5-1 and TRBJ1-1; 7 bases are a match to TRBD1. V dropped 4 bases and J dropped 5; count of bases not matched to a gene: 8. Germline CDR1 and CDR2: SGHRS and YFSETQ. The CDR3 loop spans 14 amino acids. The CDR3 nucleotides read TGCGCCAGCAGCCTCCAGACAGGGCTTACTGAAGCTTTCTTT. Its protein product is CASSLQTGLTEAFF.

This chain connects TRBV4-1 to TRBJ2-7; TRBD1 might be the D (6 bases). CDR1 and CDR2 from the germline V gene are MGHRA and YSYEKL. Trimming removed 1 base at V and 5 bases at J, with 9 bases between. CDR3 length: 13 amino acids. The CDR3 bases are TGCGCCAGCAGCCAAGTAGGGGGAGACGAGCAGTACGTC. Protein sequence: CASSQVGGDEQYV.

V gene TRBV2 combines with J gene TRBJ2-5, with D maybe TRBD1 (6 bases). This CDR3 spans 14 amino acids. The germline V and J ends were trimmed by 6 bases and 3 bases, with 14 bases remaining between them. CDR1 is SNHLY, CDR2 FYNNEI, per germline. CDR3 amino acids: CASSSTGQKETQYF. The DNA of the CDR3 is TGTGCCAGCAGCTCGACCGGACAGAAAGAGACCCAGTACTTC.

V usage is TRBV18 and J usage is TRBJ1-2; TRBD1 matches at 9 bases. The length of the CDR3 is 13 residues. The germline V gene encodes CDR1 KGHSH and CDR2 LQKENI. After removal of 4 bases from V and 8 bases from J, the junction contained 5 bases not matched to a gene. The DNA of the CDR3 is TGTGCCAGCTCACAGGGACAGGGAGGCGGCTACACCTTC. Amino acid sequence: CASSQGQGGGYTF. The full variable domain, in which reference TRBV18 and TRBJ1-2 provide the parts outside the CDR3, is NAGVMQNPRHLVRRRGQEARLRCSPMKGHSHVYWYRQLPEEGLKFMVYLQKENIIDESGMPKERFSAEFPKEGPSILRIQQVVRGDSAAYFCASSQGQGGGYTFGSGTRLTVV.

Many counts were recorded for this clone. This rearrangement joins TRBV2 to TRBJ2-2, with 9 bases fitting TRBD2. The V gene end was trimmed by 4 bases and the J gene end by 0 bases; junction bases not matched to a gene: 3. Germline V gene sequence: CDR1 SNHLY, CDR2 FYNNEI. The CDR3 is 16 residues long. In DNA form, the CDR3 reads TGTGCCAGCAGTGCTAGCGGGGTCTCGAACACCGGGGAGCTGTTTTTT. This gives the protein CASSASGVSNTGELFF.

Note on this clone: This sequence may be a read error, since a much larger clone differs from it by one base. V is TRBV6-5 and J is TRBJ2-3; TRBD2 matches 9 bases. V trimming: 6 bases; J trimming: 2 bases; junction bases outside the gene matches: 3. CDR1 and CDR2 (germline): MNHEY, SVGAGI. The CDR3 consists of 14 residues. CDR3 in amino acids: CASSPGLATDTQYF. DNA of the CDR3: TGTGCCAGCAGCCCGGGACTAGCCACAGATACGCAGTATTTT.

The CDR3 DNA is TGTGCCAGCAGTGACAGGGGCAATCAGCCCCAGCATTTT. Encoded protein: CASSDRGNQPQHF. The chain links TRBV6-1 to TRBJ1-5; tentatively, D is TRBD1 (5 bases). V lost 3 bases and J 2 bases, leaving 5 bases between the germline ends. The CDR3 is made up of 13 amino acids. The germline V gene has CDR1 MNHNS and CDR2 SASEGT.

The chain employs TRBV19 and TRBJ1-2, with 9 nucleotides matching TRBD1. Germline CDR1 and CDR2: LNHDA and SQIVND (reference sequence). V lost 8 bases to trimming and J lost 2 bases; unmatched junction nucleotides: 12. The CDR3 runs to 16 residues. CDR3 sequence reads: CASASGTGFMNYGYTF. The CDR3 DNA is TGTGCCAGTGCCTCCGGGACAGGGTTCATGAACTATGGCTACACCTTC.

This clone was seen repeatedly, ten times or more. This chain joins TRBV7-6 and TRBJ2-3; 10 nucleotides agree with TRBD2. Per germline, CDR1 SGHVS and CDR2 FNYEAQ. The CDR3 has 16 amino acids. After removal of 2 bases from V and 5 bases from J, the junction contained 7 bases not matched to a gene. The CDR3 nucleotides read TGTGCCAGCAGCTTAACCCTAGAGCGGGGGGGAGATACGCAGTATTTT. This sequence encodes CASSLTLERGGDTQYF.

This chain connects TRBV5-1 to TRBJ1-1; a possible D gene is TRBD1 (6 bases). CDR3 length equals 16 residues. Trimming removed 4 bases at V and 6 bases at J, with 22 bases between. Per germline, CDR1 SGHRS and CDR2 YFSETQ. The CDR3 is CASSRHSGTNWAEAFF. The DNA for the CDR3 is TGCGCCAGCAGCAGACACTCCGGGACAAACTGGGCTGAAGCTTTCTTT.

CDR3 region: CASSRGLRSGANVLTF. Written as DNA, the CDR3 is TGTGCCAGCAGCAGGGGGCTACGATCCGGGGCCAACGTCCTGACTTTC. This chain connects TRBV7-8 to TRBJ2-6; 7 nucleotides match TRBD1. This CDR3 comprises 16 residues. The germline V gene has CDR1 SGHVS and CDR2 FQNEAQ. The ends lost 5 bases at V and 4 bases at J; junction bases unmatched: 8.

The V and J genes are TRBV12-5 and TRBJ1-1; 10 bases agree with TRBD1. Germline CDR1 reads LGHNT; CDR2 reads FRNRAP. This CDR3 is 15 amino acids long. V was pared by 10 bases and J by 5 bases, with 13 bases of the junction left unmatched. The DNA of the CDR3 is TGTGCTACGATTCCCGGGACAGGGGATATTACTGAAGCTTTCTTT. This gives the protein CATIPGTGDITEAFF.

Here the CDR3 reads CASSQLRDTRGTDTQYF. For the CDR3, the DNA is TGTGCCAGCAGCCAACTCCGGGACACCAGGGGGACAGATACGCAGTATTTT. The rearrangement joins TRBV7-6 to TRBJ2-3, with 7 bases identical to TRBD1. The germline gives CDR1 SGHVS, CDR2 FNYEAQ. The CDR3 contains 17 residues. Trimming at V came to 5 bases and at J to 3 bases, leaving 14 bases not matched to a gene.